Below are 22 T cell receptor beta chains sequenced from a single sample in a study of blood T cell repertoires in COVID-19. Clones were sequenced by immunoSEQ multiplex PCR, and TCRdb holds only the in-frame ones, with some missing. The repertoire holds 200,000 to 250,000 clones, with approximately 87% as singletons. Sequencing was carried out using peripheral blood. These receptors were taken from an older woman with active or convalescent COVID-19.

The DNA of the CDR3 is TGTGCCTCTCGTAGCGGACTAGAGGGCACCGGGGAGCTGTTTTTT. It specifies CASRSGLEGTGELFF. The J gene is TRBJ2-2, the V gene TRBV5-4, with 7 bases matching TRBD2. The CDR3 runs to 15 residues. CDR1 and CDR2 (germline): SGHNT, YYREEE (reference sequence). Trimming cost V 10 bases and J 4 bases; bases outside gene matches: 13.

The chain has TRBV27 and TRBJ1-4; 7 bases agree with TRBD1. The CDR3 covers 13 residues. Germline CDR1 and CDR2: MNHEY and SMNVEV (reference sequence). Germline trimming cut 2 bases from V and 7 bases from J; bases unmatched to any gene: 1. The CDR3 loop reads CASSLTGAEKLFF. The CDR3 nucleotides are TGTGCCAGCAGTTTAACAGGGGCTGAAAAACTGTTTTTT.

This chain connects TRBV18 to TRBJ2-7; D may be TRBD1 (7 bases). The CDR3 is made up of 17 amino acids. Germline values: CDR1 KGHSH, CDR2 LQKENI. With 0 bases removed from V and 1 base from J, the gap between germline ends came to 16 bases. Here the CDR3 reads CASSPPQGGYRSYEQYF. The CDR3 DNA follows: TGTGCCAGCTCACCACCGCAGGGGGGATATCGGTCCTACGAGCAGTACTTC.

The CDR3 nucleotides are TGTGCCAGTAGTATAGGGGTGAGGACAGCGGGAACAGGAGAGACCCAGTACTTC. Its translation: CASSIGVRTAGTGETQYF. The chain couples TRBV19 to TRBJ2-5; weak D call: TRBD2 (7 bases). There are 18 residues in the CDR3. Germline lookup yields CDR1 LNHDA and CDR2 SQIVND (reference sequence). Trimming left V 1 base short and J 4 bases short, with 22 bases between.

This clone was found once. This chain connects TRBV5-1 to TRBJ2-5, with 13 bases that match TRBD2. Germline V lookup: CDR1 SGHRS, CDR2 YFSETQ. CDR3 length equals 13 residues. V shed 5 bases and J 5 bases; nucleotides not matched to a gene: 0. Here the CDR3 reads CASRTSGRETQYF. CDR3 nucleotides: TGCGCCAGCAGGACTAGCGGGAGGGAGACCCAGTACTTC. Supplemented by reference TRBV5-1 and TRBJ2-5, the full variable domain reads KAGVTQTPRYLIKTRGQQVTLSCSPISGHRSVSWYQQTPGQGLQFLFEYFSETQRNKGNFPGRFSGRQFSNSRSEMNVSTLELGDSALYLCASRTSGRETQYFGPGTRLLVL.

The genes are TRBV6-2 or TRBV6-3 and TRBJ1-2; no clear D gene. V lost 5 bases and J 3 bases, leaving 10 bases between the germline ends. This CDR3 region has 13 residues. Germline V gene data show CDR1 as MNHEY and CDR2 as SVGEGT. The CDR3 DNA sequence: TGTGCCAGCAGTCCCGGACTTGACTATGGCTACACCTTC. Translated: CASSPGLDYGYTF.

This clone appeared a single time. The V and J genes are TRBV6-5 and TRBJ1-2; D not resolved. Trimming removed 2 bases at V and 6 bases at J, with 13 bases between. The CDR3 length is 14 residues. Germline CDR1 and CDR2: MNHEY and SVGAGI. In DNA form, the CDR3 reads TGTGCCAGCAGTTACACAACAGTTCAGGATGGCTACACCTTC. Translating it yields CASSYTTVQDGYTF.

This clone was detected only a few times. The gene calls are TRBV18 and TRBJ2-5; 9 bases match TRBD2. Unmatched junction bases numbered 4, after V lost 1 base and J lost 4 bases. Looked up from germline, CDR1 is KGHSH and CDR2 is LQKENI. The CDR3 is 15 residues long. The CDR3 sequence: CASSPQGGRGETQYF. CDR3 nucleotides: TGTGCCAGCTCACCACAGGGCGGGAGGGGAGAGACCCAGTACTTC.

This sequence joins TRBV5-1 and TRBJ1-2; 7 bases line up with TRBD1. V lost 4 bases and J lost 2; bases outside the gene matches: 2. This CDR3 is built from 13 residues. Germline loops: CDR1 SGHRS, CDR2 YFSETQ. CDR3 coding DNA: TGCGCCAGCAGCGTGACAGGGAACTATGGCTACACCTTC. It codes for CASSVTGNYGYTF.

This chain links TRBV30 with TRBJ1-1; the match to TRBD1 covers 7 bases. Germline V gene sequence: CDR1 GTSNPN, CDR2 SVGIG (reference sequence). Unmatched junction bases numbered 10, after V lost 2 bases and J lost 1 base. The CDR3 is 16 amino acids. The CDR3 reads CAWSSPRQGRNTEAFF. The CDR3 DNA is TGTGCCTGGAGTTCACCGAGACAGGGAAGGAACACTGAAGCTTTCTTT.

The chain uses TRBV5-1 and TRBJ2-3, with 12 bases matching TRBD2. Germline CDR1 and CDR2: SGHRS and YFSETQ. This CDR3 contains 15 residues. The ends lost 2 bases at V and 5 bases at J; junction bases unmatched: 3. This CDR3 is CASSFMTSGGDTQYF. CDR3 in DNA: TGCGCCAGCAGCTTTATGACTAGCGGGGGAGATACGCAGTATTTT.

The J gene is TRBJ1-1, the V gene TRBV3-1 (or the pseudogene TRBV3-2), with D uncertain. With 1 base removed from V and 10 bases from J, the gap between germline ends came to 7 bases. The CDR3 length is 11 residues. Germline V gives CDR1 LGHDT, CDR2 YNNKEL (reference sequence). DNA of the CDR3: TGTGCCAGCAGCCAAGGGCGAGGAGCTTTCTTT. The encoded protein is CASSQGRGAFF.

The gene calls are TRBV5-1 and TRBJ1-6; 9 bases match TRBD1. Germline CDR1 and CDR2: SGHRS and YFSETQ. The V and J ends lost 4 bases and 4 bases, in that order; junction bases with no gene match: 6. The CDR3 is 16 amino acids. The CDR3 bases are TGCGCCAGCAGCCCGGGACAGGGAAGTTATAATTCACCCCTCCACTTT. This gives the protein CASSPGQGSYNSPLHF.

The chain joins TRBV19 to TRBJ2-1, with D perhaps matching TRBD1 (6 bases). V dropped 6 bases and J dropped 2 bases, with 14 bases sitting between them. Looked up from germline, CDR1 is LNHDA and CDR2 is SQIVND (reference sequence). The CDR3 runs 15 residues. This CDR3 is CASSPHGTTYNEQFF. The CDR3 DNA reads TGTGCCAGTAGCCCCCACGGGACAACCTACAATGAGCAGTTCTTC.

This chain joins TRBV30 and TRBJ1-5; 7 nucleotides line up with TRBD1. The CDR3 consists of 15 residues. Unmatched junction bases numbered 12, after V lost 4 bases and J lost 6 bases. Per germline, CDR1 GTSNPN and CDR2 SVGIG (reference sequence). This chain's CDR3 is CAWTLGGRVSQPQHF. CDR3 nucleotide sequence: TGTGCCTGGACCCTAGGGGGCAGGGTCAGTCAGCCCCAGCATTTT.

This clone has just one count. This sequence joins TRBV27 and TRBJ2-1; 11 bases are shared with TRBD1. The CDR3 is made up of 15 amino acids. CDR1 and CDR2 from the germline V gene are MNHEY and SMNVEV (reference sequence). Trimming removed 5 bases from V and 3 bases from J; junction bases left unmatched: 3. The CDR3 DNA reads as TGTGCCAGCAGTCGGACAGGGGGCATCTACAATGAGCAGTTCTTC. The encoded protein is CASSRTGGIYNEQFF.

This clone was seen more than once but under ten times. The J gene is TRBJ1-1, the V gene TRBV6-5; D call uncertain. V was shortened by 5 bases and J by 4 bases, with 14 bases between the two germline ends. CDR1 is MNHEY, CDR2 SVGAGI, per germline. The CDR3 length is 14 residues. The CDR3 loop is CASSRGGLVTEAFF. The CDR3 coding sequence is TGTGCCAGCAGTCGGGGAGGATTGGTCACTGAAGCTTTCTTT.

This chain connects TRBV12-3 or TRBV12-4 to TRBJ1-2; 10 bases agree with TRBD1. The CDR3 loop spans 12 amino acids. V dropped 6 bases and J dropped 6; count of bases not matched to a gene: 1. The CDR3, as DNA: TGTGCCAGCAGGACAGGGGGCCATGGCTACACCTTC. Translating it yields CASRTGGHGYTF.

The genes are TRBV5-4 and TRBJ2-5; 10 nucleotides align to TRBD2. Losses at the gene ends were 0 bases for V and 5 bases for J; bases not matched to a gene: 4. There are 15 residues in the CDR3. Germline V CDR1 and CDR2: SGHNT, YYREEE (reference sequence). CDR3 loop: CASSLAAGGVETQYF. CDR3 DNA sequence: TGTGCCAGCAGCTTGGCAGCGGGAGGGGTCGAGACCCAGTACTTC.

The chain recombines TRBV27 with TRBJ2-3; perhaps TRBD1 as D (6 bases). The ends were cut back, 6 bases at V and 1 base at J, with 23 bases in the middle. The CDR3 consists of 18 residues. Germline V lookup: CDR1 MNHEY, CDR2 SMNVEV (reference sequence). CDR3 sequence (DNA): TGTGCCAGCAGCCCTCACCAGGGGCGCGGAGGCGGCACAGATACGCAGTATTTT. Protein product: CASSPHQGRGGGTDTQYF.

V and J are TRBV5-4 and TRBJ1-4; 10 bases line up with TRBD1. Germline V lookup: CDR1 SGHNT, CDR2 YYREEE (reference sequence). The CDR3 is made up of 16 amino acids. Germline trimming cut 3 bases from V and 8 bases from J; bases unmatched to any gene: 10. The CDR3 region has the DNA TGTGCCAGCAGCTCCGGGACAGGGGAGTATTCGGAAAAACTGTTTTTT. As protein: CASSSGTGEYSEKLFF.

In regard to this clone: This sample also contains other DNA sequences that code for the same CDR3. The genes are TRBV3-1 (or the pseudogene TRBV3-2) and TRBJ2-1; 8 bases are a match to TRBD2. Germline CDR1 is LGHDT and CDR2 is YNNKEL (reference sequence). This CDR3 spans 15 amino acids. The junction had 3 bases not matched to a gene; V was cut back by 4 bases and J by 1 base. The CDR3 nucleotides are TGTGCCAGCAGCCGTACTAGCGGTTCCTACAATGAGCAGTTCTTC. This encodes CASSRTSGSYNEQFF.